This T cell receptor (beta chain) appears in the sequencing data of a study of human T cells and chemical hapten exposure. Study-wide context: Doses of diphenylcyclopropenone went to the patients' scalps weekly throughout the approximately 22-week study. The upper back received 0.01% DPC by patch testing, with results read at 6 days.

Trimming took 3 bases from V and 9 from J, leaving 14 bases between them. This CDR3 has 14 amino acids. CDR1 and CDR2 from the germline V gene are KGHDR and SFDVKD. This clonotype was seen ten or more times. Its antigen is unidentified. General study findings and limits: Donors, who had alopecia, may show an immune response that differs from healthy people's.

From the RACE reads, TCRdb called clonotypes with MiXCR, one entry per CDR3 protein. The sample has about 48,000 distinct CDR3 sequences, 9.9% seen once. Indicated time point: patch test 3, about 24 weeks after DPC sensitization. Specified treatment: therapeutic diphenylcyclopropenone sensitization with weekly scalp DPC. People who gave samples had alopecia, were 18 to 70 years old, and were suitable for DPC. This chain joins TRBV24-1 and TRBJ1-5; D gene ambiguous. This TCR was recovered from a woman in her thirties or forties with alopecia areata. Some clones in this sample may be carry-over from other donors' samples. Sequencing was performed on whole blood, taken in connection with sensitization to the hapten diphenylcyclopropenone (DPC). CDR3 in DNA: TGTGCCACCAGTGATGAACGTGGTAGTTGGCCCCAGCATTTT. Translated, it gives CATSDERGSWPQHF.